These T cell receptor beta chains were read from a single sample in a study of CD8 T cells in ankylosing spondylitis. Each CDR3 protein gets one entry after TCRdb re-called the 5' RACE reads with MiXCR. The table lists hundreds of thousands of distinct CDR3 sequences, about 12% of them singletons. Sequenced: blood, either unsorted or a sorted T cell fraction (not recorded which). These receptors all come from a male donor with ankylosing spondylitis. Each CDR3 is given with its conserved first and last residue. A D gene is named only where the DNA matches it firmly. Size is stated for part of the rows, as once, few or many counts, or as a class when the clone is expanded.

V gene: TRBV7-2; J gene: TRBJ2-4; clone size: -; D gene: -; CDR3 protein: CASSTKAKNIQYF; CDR3 DNA: TGTGCCAGCAGCACCAAAGCCAAAAACATTCAGTACTTC
V gene: TRBV20-1; J gene: TRBJ2-7; clone size: many; D gene: TRBD1; CDR3 protein: CSARDRGIYEQYF; CDR3 DNA: TGCAGCGCCCGCGACAGGGGGATTTACGAGCAGTACTTC
V gene: TRBV5-6; J gene: TRBJ2-3; clone size: few; D gene: TRBD2; CDR3 protein: CASSPTGGSADTQYF; CDR3 DNA: TGTGCCAGCAGCCCCACGGGCGGGAGTGCAGATACGCAGTATTTT
V gene: TRBV12-3/TRBV12-4; J gene: TRBJ1-4; clone size: -; D gene: -; CDR3 protein: CASSLGTTEKLFF; CDR3 DNA: TGTGCCAGCAGTTTAGGTACAACTGAAAAACTGTTTTTT
V gene: TRBV6-5; J gene: TRBJ1-4; clone size: few; D gene: -; CDR3 protein: CASSYGTSGEKLFF; CDR3 DNA: TGTGCCAGCAGTTACGGGACGTCAGGAGAAAAACTGTTTTTT
V gene: TRBV7-9; J gene: TRBJ2-3; clone size: few; D gene: TRBD2; CDR3 protein: CASSYGAGTSDTQYF; CDR3 DNA: TGTGCCAGCAGTTACGGAGCGGGAACTTCAGATACGCAGTATTTT
V gene: TRBV12-3/TRBV12-4; J gene: TRBJ2-3; clone size: -; D gene: -; CDR3 protein: CASSLNGAGHADTQYF; CDR3 DNA: TGTGCCAGCAGTTTGAACGGGGCGGGCCATGCGGATACGCAGTATTTT
V gene: TRBV29-1; J gene: TRBJ1-5; clone size: few; D gene: -; CDR3 protein: CSVELPGPHQPQHF; CDR3 DNA: TGCAGCGTTGAGTTGCCAGGCCCCCATCAGCCCCAGCATTTT
V gene: TRBV15; J gene: TRBJ2-2; clone size: -; D gene: -; CDR3 protein: CATSRDRGTTGELFF; CDR3 DNA: TGTGCCACCAGCAGAGATCGAGGGACCACCGGGGAGCTGTTTTTT
V gene: TRBV21-1; J gene: TRBJ1-5; clone size: -; D gene: -; CDR3 protein: CASSQRGTGGLSKSQPQHF; CDR3 DNA: TGTGCCAGCAGCCAACGGGGGACAGGGGGCCTAAGTAAATCTCAGCCCCAGCATTTT
V gene: TRBV4-2; J gene: TRBJ2-1; clone size: -; D gene: -; CDR3 protein: CASSPSLQLFHEQFF; CDR3 DNA: TGTGCCAGCAGCCCGTCCCTCCAACTCTTCCATGAGCAGTTCTTC
V gene: TRBV4-1; J gene: TRBJ2-2; clone size: few; D gene: TRBD1; CDR3 protein: CASSSGQGTRELFF; CDR3 DNA: TGCGCCAGCAGCTCTGGACAGGGTACCCGGGAGCTGTTTTTT
V gene: TRBV7-9; J gene: TRBJ1-1; clone size: few; D gene: -; CDR3 protein: CASTSDFPGGEAFF; CDR3 DNA: TGTGCCAGCACCTCAGACTTCCCTGGGGGCGAAGCTTTCTTT
V gene: TRBV6-5; J gene: TRBJ2-3; clone size: -; D gene: TRBD2; CDR3 protein: CASSLQRGGRDTQYF; CDR3 DNA: TGTGCCAGCAGCTTACAAAGGGGCGGGAGAGATACGCAGTATTTT
V gene: TRBV7-2; J gene: TRBJ2-5; clone size: few; D gene: TRBD2; CDR3 protein: CASSPRTSGTGETQYF; CDR3 DNA: TGTGCCAGCAGCCCAAGGACTAGCGGGACTGGAGAGACCCAGTACTTC
V gene: TRBV20-1; J gene: TRBJ1-1; clone size: few; D gene: TRBD1; CDR3 protein: CSAPTGVGTEAFF; CDR3 DNA: TGCAGTGCTCCGACAGGGGTAGGCACTGAAGCTTTCTTT
V gene: TRBV15; J gene: TRBJ2-2; clone size: few; D gene: -; CDR3 protein: CATSRDRTNTGELFF; CDR3 DNA: TGTGCCACCAGCAGAGACAGGACGAACACCGGGGAGCTGTTTTTT
V gene: TRBV12-3/TRBV12-4; J gene: TRBJ2-3; clone size: -; D gene: -; CDR3 protein: CANSLAADTQYF; CDR3 DNA: TGTGCCAACAGCCTAGCCGCAGATACGCAGTATTTT
V gene: TRBV5-1; J gene: TRBJ2-2; clone size: many; D gene: -; CDR3 protein: CASSRQEGTTGELFF; CDR3 DNA: TGCGCCAGCAGCCGACAGGAGGGTACCACCGGGGAGCTGTTTTTT
V gene: TRBV5-1; J gene: TRBJ2-7; clone size: -; D gene: -; CDR3 protein: CASSLGTADSYEQYF; CDR3 DNA: TGCGCCAGCAGCTTGGGGACGGCGGACTCCTACGAGCAGTACTTC
V gene: TRBV25-1; J gene: TRBJ2-1; clone size: -; D gene: -; CDR3 protein: CASSANGVYNEQFF; CDR3 DNA: TGTGCCAGCAGTGCTAATGGAGTTTACAATGAGCAGTTCTTC
V gene: TRBV5-5; J gene: TRBJ1-1; clone size: -; D gene: -; CDR3 protein: CASSLAIGARNTEAFF; CDR3 DNA: TGTGCCAGCAGCTTGGCCATTGGGGCGCGGAACACTGAAGCTTTCTTT
V gene: TRBV19; J gene: TRBJ2-7; clone size: -; D gene: TRBD1; CDR3 protein: CASRPGTGGVYEQYF; CDR3 DNA: TGTGCCAGTAGACCGGGGACAGGGGGAGTCTACGAGCAGTACTTC
V gene: TRBV28; J gene: TRBJ1-1; clone size: -; D gene: TRBD1; CDR3 protein: CASSFLGQGAPNTEAFF; CDR3 DNA: TGTGCCAGCAGTTTTTTAGGACAGGGGGCTCCGAACACTGAAGCTTTCTTT
V gene: TRBV7-8; J gene: TRBJ1-2; clone size: -; D gene: TRBD1; CDR3 protein: CASSSGTGVLSYGYTF; CDR3 DNA: TGTGCCAGCAGCTCCGGGACAGGGGTTCTTTCCTATGGCTACACCTTC
V gene: TRBV20-1; J gene: TRBJ2-5; clone size: -; D gene: -; CDR3 protein: CSANGQETQYF; CDR3 DNA: TGCAGTGCTAACGGGCAAGAGACCCAGTACTTC
V gene: TRBV5-5; J gene: TRBJ1-1; clone size: few; D gene: -; CDR3 protein: CASSLGHPRNTEAFF; CDR3 DNA: TGTGCCAGCAGCTTGGGCCACCCCCGGAACACTGAAGCTTTCTTT
V gene: TRBV2; J gene: TRBJ1-6; clone size: few; D gene: -; CDR3 protein: CASSGGYNSPLHF; CDR3 DNA: TGTGCCAGCAGTGGGGGTTATAATTCACCCCTCCACTTT
V gene: TRBV25-1; J gene: TRBJ2-3; clone size: -; D gene: -; CDR3 protein: CASTLTQDGEGTQYF; CDR3 DNA: TGTGCCAGCACCCTCACCCAGGACGGGGAAGGTACGCAGTATTTT
V gene: TRBV3-1; J gene: TRBJ2-1; clone size: few; D gene: TRBD2; CDR3 protein: CASSRPMGGSSSSYNEQFF; CDR3 DNA: TGTGCCAGCAGCCGACCCATGGGGGGGTCGAGCAGCTCCTACAATGAGCAGTTCTTC
V gene: TRBV10-2; J gene: TRBJ2-7; clone size: few; D gene: TRBD1; CDR3 protein: CASRADRGSEQYF; CDR3 DNA: TGCGCCAGCAGGGCCGACAGGGGGTCCGAGCAGTACTTC
V gene: TRBV5-1; J gene: TRBJ1-3; clone size: -; D gene: -; CDR3 protein: CASSLSGFTGNTIYF; CDR3 DNA: TGCGCCAGCAGCTTGTCGGGTTTTACTGGAAACACCATATATTTT
V gene: TRBV29-1; J gene: TRBJ1-2; clone size: -; D gene: -; CDR3 protein: CSVGGGPGGYTF; CDR3 DNA: TGCAGCGTTGGGGGGGGGCCTGGTGGCTACACCTTC
V gene: TRBV20-1; J gene: TRBJ1-1; clone size: few; D gene: -; CDR3 protein: CSARFPGGATEAFF; CDR3 DNA: TGCAGTGCTAGATTCCCGGGGGGCGCGACTGAAGCTTTCTTT
V gene: TRBV19; J gene: TRBJ2-1; clone size: -; D gene: TRBD1; CDR3 protein: CASSIGDSTYNEQFF; CDR3 DNA: TGTGCCAGTAGTATCGGGGACAGCACCTACAATGAGCAGTTCTTC
V gene: TRBV3-1; J gene: TRBJ1-2; clone size: -; D gene: -; CDR3 protein: CASSPALFYGYTF; CDR3 DNA: TGTGCCAGCAGCCCCGCTCTCTTCTATGGCTACACCTTC
V gene: TRBV7-9; J gene: TRBJ2-7; clone size: few; D gene: -; CDR3 protein: CASSLQASEQYF; CDR3 DNA: TGTGCCAGCAGCTTACAAGCGAGCGAGCAGTACTTC
V gene: TRBV7-2; J gene: TRBJ2-7; clone size: -; D gene: TRBD2; CDR3 protein: CASSLSGGTYEQYF; CDR3 DNA: TGTGCCAGCAGCCTTAGCGGGGGTACCTACGAGCAGTACTTC
V gene: TRBV5-1; J gene: TRBJ2-3; clone size: few; D gene: -; CDR3 protein: CASSGSRADTQYF; CDR3 DNA: TGCGCCAGCAGCGGCTCAAGAGCAGATACGCAGTATTTT
V gene: TRBV29-1; J gene: TRBJ1-4; clone size: many; D gene: -; CDR3 protein: CSGQIQGGEKLFF; CDR3 DNA: TGCAGCGGTCAAATACAGGGCGGCGAAAAACTGTTTTTT
V gene: TRBV5-1; J gene: TRBJ1-3; clone size: few; D gene: -; CDR3 protein: CASSWLGQGSGNTIYF; CDR3 DNA: TGCGCCAGCAGCTGGTTGGGGCAGGGCTCTGGAAACACCATATATTTT
V gene: TRBV2; J gene: TRBJ2-1; clone size: -; D gene: TRBD2; CDR3 protein: CASLIGLAGYNEQFF; CDR3 DNA: TGTGCCAGCTTAATAGGACTAGCAGGATACAATGAGCAGTTCTTC
V gene: TRBV10-3; J gene: TRBJ2-7; clone size: few; D gene: TRBD2; CDR3 protein: CAISESVRSGGLSYEQYF; CDR3 DNA: TGTGCCATCAGTGAGTCGGTTAGGAGCGGGGGCCTCTCCTACGAGCAGTACTTC
V gene: TRBV3-1; J gene: TRBJ2-1; clone size: -; D gene: TRBD2; CDR3 protein: CASSPPVSGLADNEQFF; CDR3 DNA: TGTGCCAGCAGCCCCCCAGTGTCGGGACTAGCGGACAATGAGCAGTTCTTC
V gene: TRBV5-1; J gene: TRBJ2-7; clone size: -; D gene: TRBD2; CDR3 protein: CASKRTTPGLAGALYF; CDR3 DNA: TGCGCCAGCAAAAGGACGACCCCGGGACTAGCGGGAGCCTTGTACTTC
V gene: TRBV3-1; J gene: TRBJ2-1; clone size: -; D gene: TRBD2; CDR3 protein: CASSLGGSVDEQFF; CDR3 DNA: TGTGCCAGCAGCCTCGGCGGGAGTGTGGATGAGCAGTTCTTC
V gene: TRBV5-1; J gene: TRBJ2-1; clone size: many; D gene: -; CDR3 protein: CASSLVLQSLMPNEQFF; CDR3 DNA: TGCGCCAGCAGCTTGGTCCTCCAATCCCTAATGCCCAATGAGCAGTTCTTC
V gene: TRBV20-1; J gene: TRBJ2-2; clone size: -; D gene: TRBD1; CDR3 protein: CSASGDRGSTGELFF; CDR3 DNA: TGCAGTGCTAGCGGGGACAGGGGATCGACCGGGGAGCTGTTTTTT
V gene: TRBV6-1; J gene: TRBJ2-3; clone size: few; D gene: TRBD2; CDR3 protein: CASSRATSGSTDTQYF; CDR3 DNA: TGTGCCAGCAGTCGAGCGACTAGCGGGAGCACAGATACGCAGTATTTT
V gene: TRBV15; J gene: TRBJ2-2; clone size: few; D gene: TRBD2; CDR3 protein: CATSRETSGSANTGELFF; CDR3 DNA: TGTGCCACCAGCAGAGAGACTAGCGGGAGCGCGAACACCGGGGAGCTGTTTTTT
V gene: TRBV7-6; J gene: TRBJ2-5; clone size: -; D gene: -; CDR3 protein: CASSFFQGTETQYF; CDR3 DNA: TGTGCCAGCAGCTTTTTTCAGGGGACAGAGACCCAGTACTTC
V gene: TRBV5-1; J gene: TRBJ1-4; clone size: many; D gene: -; CDR3 protein: CASSLRGTTNEKLFF; CDR3 DNA: TGCGCCAGCAGCTTGAGGGGTACAACTAATGAAAAACTGTTTTTT
V gene: TRBV20-1; J gene: TRBJ2-1; clone size: -; D gene: TRBD2; CDR3 protein: CSASGLAGFWRQFF; CDR3 DNA: TGCAGTGCTTCCGGACTAGCGGGATTTTGGCGGCAGTTCTTC
V gene: TRBV5-1; J gene: TRBJ2-7; clone size: many; D gene: -; CDR3 protein: CASSPAAGQFEQYF; CDR3 DNA: TGCGCCAGCAGCCCTGCGGCGGGACAGTTCGAGCAGTACTTC
V gene: TRBV20-1; J gene: TRBJ1-2; clone size: few; D gene: -; CDR3 protein: CSARGTGFPSYGYTF; CDR3 DNA: TGCAGTGCTAGAGGAACAGGGTTCCCCTCTTATGGCTACACCTTC